The rows below give T cell receptor beta chains drawn from one sample of a study of brain T cells in children with intractable seizures. Method: immunoSEQ multiplex PCR; TCRdb's copy keeps in-frame clones and lacks some. The data show 340,000 or so clones, nearly 95% seen once. The source material was peripheral blood, sampled about 5 months after surgery. All receptors derive from a boy younger than two with tuberous sclerosis and intractable seizures. Both conserved end residues are part of each CDR3. The D gene is left open where the match is weak. Clone size is given for some rows only: seen once, a few or many times, or a class if the clone is expanded.

abundance,j_gene,v_gene,d_gene,CDR3nt,CDR3aa
-,TRBJ2-1,TRBV14,-,TGTGCCAGCAGCCAAGATACCAATGAGCAGTTCTTC,CASSQDTNEQFF
-,TRBJ1-2,TRBV2,-,TGTGCCAGCAGTAACTATGGCTACACCTTC,CASSNYGYTF
-,TRBJ1-2,TRBV12-2,-,TGTGCAAGTCGCTTAGGCAGGGCGGTTGGTGACTATGGCTACACCTTC,CASRLGRAVGDYGYTF
-,TRBJ2-7,TRBV24-1,TRBD1,TGTGCCACCAGTGACCCGACAGGGGTTAACGAGCAGTACTTC,CATSDPTGVNEQYF
-,TRBJ1-3,TRBV19,-,TGTGCCAGTAGTTTGACTTTCTCTGGAAACACCATATATTTT,CASSLTFSGNTIYF
-,TRBJ2-7,TRBV7-7,TRBD2,TGTGCTAGCAGCTTAGAGACTAGCGGCACTACGCCGCAGTACTTC,CASSLETSGTTPQYF
-,TRBJ2-3,TRBV21-1,-,TGTGCCAACCGGATCCGGGACAGTCGCACAGATACGCAGTATTTT,CANRIRDSRTDTQYF
-,TRBJ2-3,TRBV5-1,TRBD2,TGCGCCAGCAGCTTGGTCTTTGCGGGAGGGGATACGCAGTATTTT,CASSLVFAGGDTQYF
-,TRBJ2-5,TRBV7-3,TRBD2,TGTGCCAGCAGCTTACAAGGGGGACTAGCGGGTCGAGAGACCCAGTACTTC,CASSLQGGLAGRETQYF
-,TRBJ2-2,TRBV3-1/TRBV3-2,-,TGTGCCAGCAGTTTTAACACCGGGGAGCTGTTTTTT,CASSFNTGELFF
-,TRBJ2-3,TRBV24-1,-,TGTGCCACCACCAGGGACGGAAGCACAGATACGCAGTATTTT,CATTRDGSTDTQYF
-,TRBJ1-2,TRBV11-3,-,TGTGCCAGCAGTGACTCAGGGGTCTATGGCTACACCTTC,CASSDSGVYGYTF
-,TRBJ2-6,TRBV3-1/TRBV3-2,TRBD2,TGTGCCAGCAGCCAATGGTCCGGACTAGCTAGCTCTGGGGCCAACGTCCTGACTTTC,CASSQWSGLASSGANVLTF
-,TRBJ2-4,TRBV5-1,-,TGCGCCAGCAGCACCTCTAGGGTGGCAGACATTCAGTACTTC,CASSTSRVADIQYF
many,TRBJ1-6,TRBV28,-,TGTGCCAGCAGTTTAGGGGGATTTCGTAATTCACCCCTCCACTTT,CASSLGGFRNSPLHF
-,TRBJ2-1,TRBV10-3,TRBD2,TGTGCCATCAGTGATCCGAGCGGGATTGTTTCCGCTGAGCAGTTCTTC,CAISDPSGIVSAEQFF
-,TRBJ2-3,TRBV7-9,-,TGTGCCAGCAGCTTAGGGGACCGGGAACTCACAGATACGCAGTATTTT,CASSLGDRELTDTQYF
-,TRBJ1-2,TRBV18,TRBD1,TGTGCCAGCTCCGCGGGGACAGCCCTTTATGGCTACACCTTC,CASSAGTALYGYTF
-,TRBJ2-5,TRBV19,TRBD2,TGTGCCAGTAGTATTCGACTAGCGGGGGGGAGAGAGACCCAGTACTTC,CASSIRLAGGRETQYF
-,TRBJ2-1,TRBV7-2,TRBD1,TGTGCCAGCAGCTTAGAAGGGGGCAGCTCCTACAATGAGCAGTTCTTC,CASSLEGGSSYNEQFF
-,TRBJ1-6,TRBV6-1,TRBD1,TGTGCCAGCAGTGAAGCCGACAGGGGGTTTGCACCCCTCCACTTT,CASSEADRGFAPLHF
-,TRBJ2-2,TRBV9,-,TGTGCCAGCAGTGATACCCGGGGGAAACCGAACACCGGGGAGCTGTTTTTT,CASSDTRGKPNTGELFF
-,TRBJ2-5,TRBV11-3,-,TGTGCCAGCAGCTTAGAAGCACGGGAGACCCAGTACTTC,CASSLEARETQYF
-,TRBJ1-5,TRBV19,TRBD1,TGTGCCAGTAGTACACCCAAACAGGGGGGCAATCAGCCCCAGCATTTT,CASSTPKQGGNQPQHF
-,TRBJ2-1,TRBV6-2/TRBV6-3,-,TGTGCCAGCAGTTACAGTTTAGAGAATGAGCAGTTCTTC,CASSYSLENEQFF
-,TRBJ1-1,TRBV30,-,TGTGCCTGGAGTGTTTCCGACACTGAAGCTTTCTTT,CAWSVSDTEAFF
-,TRBJ1-2,TRBV6-5,TRBD1,TGTGCCAGCAGTTACGTCCCGGGACAGGCCTATGGCTACACCTTC,CASSYVPGQAYGYTF
-,TRBJ2-5,TRBV24-1,-,TGTGCCATGAAAGGGGTTGTCCAAGAGACCCAGTACTTC,CAMKGVVQETQYF
-,TRBJ2-1,TRBV19,TRBD2,TGTGCCAGTTTGAATGAAAGAGCGGGGGTGAATGAGCAGTTCTTC,CASLNERAGVNEQFF
-,TRBJ1-3,TRBV11-2,-,TGTGCCAGCAGCTCATTAGGGGTTAGAACAGCTATCTCTGGAAACACCATATATTTT,CASSSLGVRTAISGNTIYF
once,TRBJ2-5,TRBV5-1,-,TGCGCCAGCAGCTACGACGACTTGCCCCAGTACTTC,CASSYDDLPQYF
-,TRBJ2-1,TRBV29-1,TRBD2,TGCAGCGTTGAAGGACTAGCGGTCAATGAGCAGTTCTTC,CSVEGLAVNEQFF
-,TRBJ2-1,TRBV24-1,TRBD2,TGTGCCACCAGTGATCCGGGACTAGCGGATAACAATGAGCAGTTCTTC,CATSDPGLADNNEQFF
-,TRBJ1-2,TRBV6-5,-,TGTGCCAGCAGTCCCGCCCACAGAGATGGCTACACCTTC,CASSPAHRDGYTF
-,TRBJ2-5,TRBV3-1/TRBV3-2,-,TGTGCCAGCAGCCAACCCGAAGAGACCCAGTACTTC,CASSQPEETQYF
few,TRBJ2-5,TRBV3-1/TRBV3-2,-,TGTGCCAGCAGCCAAGTGGAGGGGGAGACCCAGTACTTC,CASSQVEGETQYF
-,TRBJ2-1,TRBV6-5,TRBD2,TGTGCCAGCGGAGGACTAGCGGGAGCCGATGAGCAGTTCTTC,CASGGLAGADEQFF
-,TRBJ1-2,TRBV30,TRBD1,TGTGCCTGGAGTAGGGGACAGGGGCTCAACTATGGCTACACCTTC,CAWSRGQGLNYGYTF
-,TRBJ2-7,TRBV10-3,TRBD2,TGTGCCATCAGTGGGGCCGGGACTAGCGTCTACGAGCAGTACTTC,CAISGAGTSVYEQYF
-,TRBJ1-1,TRBV2,-,TGTGCCGAACAGGGGAACACTGAAGCTTTCTTT,CAEQGNTEAFF